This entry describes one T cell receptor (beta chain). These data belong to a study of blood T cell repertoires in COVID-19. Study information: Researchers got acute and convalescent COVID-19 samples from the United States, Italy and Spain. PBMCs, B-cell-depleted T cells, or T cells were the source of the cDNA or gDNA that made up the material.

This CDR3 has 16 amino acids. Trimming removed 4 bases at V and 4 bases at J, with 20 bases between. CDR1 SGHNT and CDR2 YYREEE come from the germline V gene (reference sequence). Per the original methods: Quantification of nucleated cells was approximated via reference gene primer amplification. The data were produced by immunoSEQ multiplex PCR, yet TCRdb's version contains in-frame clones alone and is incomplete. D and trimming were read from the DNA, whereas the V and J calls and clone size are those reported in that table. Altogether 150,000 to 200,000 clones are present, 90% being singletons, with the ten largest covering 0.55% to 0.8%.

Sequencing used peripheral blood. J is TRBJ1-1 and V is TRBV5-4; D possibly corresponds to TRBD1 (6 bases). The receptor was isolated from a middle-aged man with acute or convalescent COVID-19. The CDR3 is CASSPGGGQVGTEAFF. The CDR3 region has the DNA TGTGCCAGCAGCCCCGGGGGGGGGCAAGTCGGCACTGAAGCTTTCTTT.